The T cell receptor (beta chain) described here comes from a study of shared clonotypes between healthy human individuals (dated by TCRdb to about 2020). In terms of the full investigation: The cohort comprised a couple of women and three men aged 18 to 49 years. To increase sequencing depth and limit assay-specific biases, different laboratories used diverse techniques to prepare libraries and sequence TCR repertoires. Per donor, leukapheresis produced somewhere between about 0.9 and 10 billion PBMCs. To estimate repertoire size and how much clonotypes are shared between individuals, the study performed deep sequencing of blood TCR repertoires from a few healthy adults. For each donor, three plates each were used for CD4 naive and CD4 memory, two plates were used for CD8 naive, and one plate was used for CD8 memory. Overall results and qualifications from the work: Incomplete sequencing was indicated by rarefaction of sorted-subset datasets, despite the large sequencing depth. Sampling was restricted to blood, and TCR repertoires in tissue are likely to differ from TCR repertoires in blood. Larger estimated clonotype richness was generally found for naive subsets than for memory subsets. Compared with non-shared clonotypes, clonotypes shared by all four sorted-subset donors had higher generation probabilities. Based on pairwise subsampling, the degree of clonotype sharing among donors was expected to be affected by sequencing depth. Because the study included only a small number of donors, the genetic and exposure-history diversity represented was limited. Across several donors, 5% to 6% of naive CD4, roughly 3.5% of naive CD8, 2% to 2.5% of memory CD4, and over 0.35% of memory CD8 clonotypes were shared.

Using the deep immunoSEQ assay, TCR CDR3 regions were amplified from genomic DNA by multiplex PCR. For each cell subset, the extracted genomic DNA was distributed evenly across all wells of several immunoSEQ 96-well plates, and each plate served as one replicate. Each replicate PCR for sorted subsets received around 0.2 ug genomic DNA, equal to about 30,000 T cell genomes. Purified libraries were quantified with a Qubit 3.0 fluorometer, sized on a Bioanalyzer 2100, and re-quantified with the KAPA Library Quantification kit. Each immunoSEQ 96-well plate was sequenced on its own single-read 150-cycle Illumina NextSeq 550 flow cell. Concerning the study's data processing: Because the immunoSEQ output held only junctional sequences and lacked quality scores, the filtering could not match the filtering applied to full-length reads. Sequences were annotated with PyIR, a Python wrapper for IgBLAST v1.9, and V/J genes and CDR3 were assigned using IMGT germline references. Reads were removed for weak V/J assignments (E-value above 1e-6), missing CDR3, stop codons, out-of-frame junctions, or ambiguous translated residues. V3J clonotypes were defined as sequences sharing an identical inferred V gene, J gene, and CDR3 amino acid sequence. To compute the percentage overlap between repertoires, the number of shared unique clonotypes was divided by the size of the smaller repertoire. RTK rarefaction, the Chao1 estimator, and Recon v2.1 estimates of unobserved clonotypes were used to assess repertoire richness. Generation probabilities for all TCRbeta clonotypes obtained by the gDNA method from a handful of donors were computed using OLGA. TCRdb limited this immuneACCESS table to in-frame rearrangements with V and J called. A share of clones is missing; checked studies link under half to unresolved V genes, and the rest is unexplained. V, J and clone size are those of that table, while D and trimming were read from the DNA. The sample table lists some 2,400,000 clones, approximately 96% of them with a count of one. Approximately 0.13% of the sample rests with the top ten.

Via the germline V gene, CDR1 is SGHRS and CDR2 YFSETQ. The CDR3 numbers 14 residues from cysteine through phenylalanine. Solely the CDR3 DNA is kept, with 42 bases framed from the first base. V loses 4 bases, J loses 6 bases, and the germline ends lie 16 bases apart. With regard to this clone: The clone's antigen remains unknown. Base-call qualities are not available, and no considerably larger clone is one nucleotide away.

Healthy HIV-negative adults with no recently reported acute infections or vaccinations were included as donors. All donors were Caucasian adults living in Nashville, Tennessee, USA. CD4+ T cells were enriched by magnetic negative selection; naive cells were then positively selected on CD45RA, and the negative fraction formed the memory subset. Blood was collected by leukapheresis, and PBMCs were isolated by Ficoll-Histopaque density gradient centrifugation and then cryopreserved in liquid nitrogen vapor phase. Analytical flow cytometry was used to check the purity and quantity of each magnetically sorted T cell population. Genomic DNA was isolated from each sorted fraction and quantified by UV absorbance on a Nanodrop 2000c.

This clonotype originated in a man between 18 and 29 years old in good health. The V gene is TRBV5-1 and the J gene is TRBJ1-1; matching of 6 bases hints at TRBD1 as the D gene. The sequencing sample was made of naive CD4+ T cells sorted from blood. According to the study, the label for this sample's cell subset or site signals: CD45RA+ positively selected. The DNA sequence is as follows: TGCGCCAGCAGCAGGGGAAGGGGGTTACCTGAAGCTTTCTTT. Protein translation: CASSRGRGLPEAFF.